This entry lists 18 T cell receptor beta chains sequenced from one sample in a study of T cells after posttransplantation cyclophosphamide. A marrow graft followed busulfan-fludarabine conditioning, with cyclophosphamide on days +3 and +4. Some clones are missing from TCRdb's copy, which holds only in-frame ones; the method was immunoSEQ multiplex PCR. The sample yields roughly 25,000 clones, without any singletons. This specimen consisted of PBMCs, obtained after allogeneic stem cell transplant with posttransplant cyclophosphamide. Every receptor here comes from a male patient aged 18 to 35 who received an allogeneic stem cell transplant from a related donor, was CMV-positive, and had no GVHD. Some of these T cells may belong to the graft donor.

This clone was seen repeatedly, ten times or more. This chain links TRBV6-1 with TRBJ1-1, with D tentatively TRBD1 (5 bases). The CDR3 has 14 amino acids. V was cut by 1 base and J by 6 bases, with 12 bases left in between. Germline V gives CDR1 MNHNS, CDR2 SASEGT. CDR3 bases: TGTGCCAGCAGTGAAGTCCCAGGGTGGTCTGAAGCTTTCTTT. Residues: CASSEVPGWSEAFF.

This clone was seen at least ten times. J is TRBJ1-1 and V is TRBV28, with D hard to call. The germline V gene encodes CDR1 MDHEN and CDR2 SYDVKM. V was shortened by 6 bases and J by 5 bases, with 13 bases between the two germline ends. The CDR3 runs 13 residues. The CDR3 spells CASRVMGVTEAFF. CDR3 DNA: TGTGCCAGCAGGGTGATGGGAGTTACTGAAGCTTTCTTT.

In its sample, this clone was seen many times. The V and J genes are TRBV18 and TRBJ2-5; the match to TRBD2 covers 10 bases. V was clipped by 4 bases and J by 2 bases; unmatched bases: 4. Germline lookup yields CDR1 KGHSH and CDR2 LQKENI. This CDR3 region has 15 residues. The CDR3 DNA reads TGTGCCAGCTCACGGACTAGCGGAGAGCAAGAGACCCAGTACTTC. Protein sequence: CASSRTSGEQETQYF.

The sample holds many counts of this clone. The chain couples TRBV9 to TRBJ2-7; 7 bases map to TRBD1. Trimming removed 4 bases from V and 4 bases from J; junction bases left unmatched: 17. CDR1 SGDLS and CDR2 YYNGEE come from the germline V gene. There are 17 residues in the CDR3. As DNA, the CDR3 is TGTGCCAGCAGCCCATCGATCAGTCGAACAGGGGCTTACGAGCAGTACTTC. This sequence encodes CASSPSISRTGAYEQYF.

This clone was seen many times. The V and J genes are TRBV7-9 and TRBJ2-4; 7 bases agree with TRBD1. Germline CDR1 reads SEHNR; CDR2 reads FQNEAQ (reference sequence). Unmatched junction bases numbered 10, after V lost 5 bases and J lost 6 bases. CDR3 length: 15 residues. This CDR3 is CASSRDRARGNIQYF. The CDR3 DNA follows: TGTGCCAGCAGCCGAGACAGGGCCCGTGGAAACATTCAGTACTTC. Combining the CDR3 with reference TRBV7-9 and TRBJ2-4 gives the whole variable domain DTGVSQNPRHKITKRGQNVTFRCDPISEHNRLYWYRQTLGQGPEFLTYFQNEAQLEKSRLLSDRFSAERPKGSFSTLEIQRTEQGDSAMYLCASSRDRARGNIQYFGAGTRLSVL.

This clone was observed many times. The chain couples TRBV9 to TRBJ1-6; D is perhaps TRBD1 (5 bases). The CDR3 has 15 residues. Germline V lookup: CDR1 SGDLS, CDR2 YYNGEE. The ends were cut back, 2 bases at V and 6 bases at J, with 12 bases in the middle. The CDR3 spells CASSVLDSGNSPLHF. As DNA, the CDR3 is TGTGCCAGCAGCGTCCTCGACAGTGGTAATTCACCCCTCCACTTT. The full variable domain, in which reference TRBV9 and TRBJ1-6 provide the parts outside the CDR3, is DSGVTQTPKHLITATGQRVTLRCSPRSGDLSVYWYQQSLDQGLQFLIQYYNGEERAKGNILERFSAQQFPDLHSELNLSSLELGDSALYFCASSVLDSGNSPLHFGNGTRLTVT.

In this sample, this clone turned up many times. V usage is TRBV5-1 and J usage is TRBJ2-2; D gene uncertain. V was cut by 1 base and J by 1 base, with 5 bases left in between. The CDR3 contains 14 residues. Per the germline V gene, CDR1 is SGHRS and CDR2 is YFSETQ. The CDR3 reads CASSLPGNTGELFF. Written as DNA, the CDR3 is TGCGCCAGCAGCTTGCCAGGGAACACCGGGGAGCTGTTTTTT.

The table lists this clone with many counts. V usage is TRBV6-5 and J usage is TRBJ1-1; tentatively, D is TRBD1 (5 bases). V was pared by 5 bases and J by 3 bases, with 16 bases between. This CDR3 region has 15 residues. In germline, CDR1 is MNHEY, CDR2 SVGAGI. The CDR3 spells CASSPGGFRYTEAFF. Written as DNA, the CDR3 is TGTGCCAGCAGTCCCGGGGGATTCAGGTACACTGAAGCTTTCTTT.

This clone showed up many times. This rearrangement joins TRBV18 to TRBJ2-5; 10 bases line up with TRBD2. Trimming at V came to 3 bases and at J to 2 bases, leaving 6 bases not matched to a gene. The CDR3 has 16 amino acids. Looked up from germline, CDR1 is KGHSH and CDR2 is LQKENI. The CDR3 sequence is CASSPLSGGEQETQYF. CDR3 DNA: TGTGCCAGCTCACCGTTAAGCGGGGGGGAACAAGAGACCCAGTACTTC.

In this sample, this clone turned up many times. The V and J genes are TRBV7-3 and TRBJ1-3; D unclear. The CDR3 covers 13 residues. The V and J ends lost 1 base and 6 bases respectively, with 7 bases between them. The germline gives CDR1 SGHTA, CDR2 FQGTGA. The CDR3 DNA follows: TGTGCCAGCAGCTTAAATCGGGAAAACACCATATATTTT. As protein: CASSLNRENTIYF.

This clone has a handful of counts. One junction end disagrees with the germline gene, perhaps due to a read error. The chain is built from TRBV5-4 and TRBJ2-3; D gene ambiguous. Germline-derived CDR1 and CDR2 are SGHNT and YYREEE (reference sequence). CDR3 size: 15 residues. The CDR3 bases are TGTGCCAGCAGCTTGGGCCATTTAAGCACAGATGCGCAGTATTTT. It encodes CASSLGHLSTDAQYF.

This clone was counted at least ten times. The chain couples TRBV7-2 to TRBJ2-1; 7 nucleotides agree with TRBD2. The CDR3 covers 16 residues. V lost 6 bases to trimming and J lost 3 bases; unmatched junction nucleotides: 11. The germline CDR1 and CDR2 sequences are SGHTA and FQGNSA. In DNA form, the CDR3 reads TGTGCCAGCAGTCGGACTAGTACTAGGTTCTACAATGAGCAGTTCTTC. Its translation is CASSRTSTRFYNEQFF.

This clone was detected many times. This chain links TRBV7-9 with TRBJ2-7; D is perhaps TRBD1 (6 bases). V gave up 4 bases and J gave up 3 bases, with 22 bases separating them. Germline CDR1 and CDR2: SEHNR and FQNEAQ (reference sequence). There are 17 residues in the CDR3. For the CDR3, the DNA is TGTGCCAGCAGCTCCCAGGGGAACCAAGTCGCTAACTACGAGCAGTACTTC. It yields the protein CASSSQGNQVANYEQYF.

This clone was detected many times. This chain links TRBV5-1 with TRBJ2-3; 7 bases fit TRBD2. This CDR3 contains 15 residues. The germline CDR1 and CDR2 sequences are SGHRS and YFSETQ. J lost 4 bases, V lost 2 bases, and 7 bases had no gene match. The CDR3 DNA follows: TGCGCCAGCAGCTTATATTGGCGGGAGTCAGATACGCAGTATTTT. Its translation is CASSLYWRESDTQYF.

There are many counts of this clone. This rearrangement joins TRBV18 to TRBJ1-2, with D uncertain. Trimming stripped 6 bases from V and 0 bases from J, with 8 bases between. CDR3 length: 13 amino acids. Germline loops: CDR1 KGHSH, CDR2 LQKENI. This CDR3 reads CASSPVANYGYTF. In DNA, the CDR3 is TGTGCCAGCTCGCCAGTAGCTAACTATGGCTACACCTTC.

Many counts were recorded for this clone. CDR3 nucleotides: TGTGCCATCAGTGCGGACAGTAACTATGGCTACACCTTC. This translates into CAISADSNYGYTF. The chain is built from TRBV10-3 and TRBJ1-2, with a possible D match to TRBD1 (6 bases). Germline assignment: CDR1 ENHRY and CDR2 SYGVKD. Trimming took off 4 bases at V and 1 base at J, with 7 bases between the two ends. The CDR3 spans 13 residues.

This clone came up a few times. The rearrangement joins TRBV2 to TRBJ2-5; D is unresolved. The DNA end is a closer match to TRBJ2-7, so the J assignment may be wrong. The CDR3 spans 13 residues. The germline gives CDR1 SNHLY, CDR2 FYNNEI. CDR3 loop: CAIRSSPSYEQYF. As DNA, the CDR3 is TGTGCCATCAGGAGTTCTCCCTCCTACGAGCAGTACTTC.

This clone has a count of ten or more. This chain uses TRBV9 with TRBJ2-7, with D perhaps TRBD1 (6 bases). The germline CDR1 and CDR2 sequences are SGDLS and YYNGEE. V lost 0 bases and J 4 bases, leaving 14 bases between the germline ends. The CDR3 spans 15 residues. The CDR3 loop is CASSVGQGLLYEQYF. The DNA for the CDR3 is TGTGCCAGCAGCGTAGGGCAGGGGCTCTTATACGAGCAGTACTTC.